This is a list of T cell receptor beta chains from one sample in a study of monozygotic twins with inflammatory bowel disease. TCRdb re-called the 5' RACE reads and catalogs CDR3 proteins one per entry, DNA excluded. This sample's clone table lists about 43,000 distinct CDR3 sequences. Source material: blood. These receptors were obtained from a human donor with ulcerative colitis or Crohn's disease, or a healthy co-twin of an affected twin (not recorded which). CDR3s include the opening cysteine and the closing phenylalanine or tryptophan.

CASRLAGGNNEQFF,TRBV5-1,TRBJ2-1
CAIRQGGETQYF,TRBV10-3,TRBJ2-5
CAGLSNTGELFF,TRBV7-8,TRBJ2-2
CSARDRNPLSGGTYNEQFF,TRBV20-1,TRBJ2-1
CASSPTPTNTGELFF,TRBV6-1,TRBJ2-2
CASSLGSVGSNQPQHF,TRBV12-3/TRBV12-4,TRBJ1-5
CASRSSGGAANTGELFF,TRBV5-1,TRBJ2-2
CSVRASLSSYEQYF,TRBV29-1,TRBJ2-7
CASSIDRRTYSSYNEQFF,TRBV19,TRBJ2-1
CASSQNRGPQGQETQYF,TRBV7-9,TRBJ2-5
CSVEKGDTQYF,TRBV29-1,TRBJ2-3
CSADRDTGELFF,TRBV20-1,TRBJ2-2
CASSLTRMNTEAFF,TRBV5-1,TRBJ1-1
CASGPILSGANVLTF,TRBV27,TRBJ2-6
CASSHLLTEPSTDTQYF,TRBV7-9,TRBJ2-3
CAISEPRGGDNTEAFF,TRBV10-3,TRBJ1-1
CASSTTRGPAQSMGYGYTF,TRBV6-1,TRBJ1-2
CASSKAQEPGEQYF,TRBV21-1,TRBJ2-7
CSVEDWLAEAFF,TRBV29-1,TRBJ1-1
CATSRDLGVGSNTGELFF,TRBV15,TRBJ2-2
CASSFRPGVVDEQYF,TRBV28,TRBJ2-7
CASSFTRTGFGETQYF,TRBV7-2,TRBJ2-5